Each of the 23 T cell receptor beta chains below was sequenced from the same sample in a study of T cell repertoires and HLA-DP antigens. Data came from immunoSEQ multiplex PCR; TCRdb stores just in-frame clones and leaves some out. This sample has roughly 110,000 clones; more than 85% occur once, and the top ten carry around 0.25%. These TCRs are of unknown antigen specificity. The source material was CD4+ T cells from PBMCs. The origin of the receptors is a young woman in good health and CMV-seronegative.

The rearrangement links TRBV5-6 to TRBJ1-1; D uncertain. This CDR3 has 11 residues. Germline V gene data show CDR1 as SGHDT and CDR2 as YYEEEE. Trimming shortened V by 3 bases and J by 8 bases, and 8 bases separated the two germline ends. CDR3 sequence: CASSSQEEAFF. In nucleotides, the CDR3 is TGTGCCAGCAGCTCGCAGGAAGAAGCTTTCTTT.

The chain has TRBV7-9 and TRBJ2-3; TRBD1 matches 11 bases. V was pared by 3 bases and J by 6 bases, with 8 bases of the junction left unmatched. CDR3 length: 16 amino acids. Germline V gene sequence: CDR1 SEHNR, CDR2 FQNEAQ (reference sequence). CDR3: CASSFRTGGVRDTQYF. The CDR3 DNA sequence: TGTGCCAGCAGCTTCAGGACAGGGGGCGTGAGGGATACGCAGTATTTT.

The chain carries TRBV11-2 and TRBJ2-1, with 12 bases identical to TRBD2. The CDR3 totals 14 residues. CDR1 is SGHAT, CDR2 FQNNGV, per germline. The trim removed 4 bases at V and 13 bases at J, leaving 8 bases unmatched. This CDR3 is CASSSLTSGGLQFF. The DNA for the CDR3 is TGTGCCAGCAGCTCCCTGACTAGCGGGGGCCTCCAGTTCTTC.

J is TRBJ2-5 and V is TRBV28; D ambiguous. CDR3 length: 15 residues. Germline CDR1 MDHEN, CDR2 SYDVKM. V lost 5 bases and J 2 bases, leaving 15 bases between the germline ends. CDR3 sequence reads: CASSRPDGGQETQYF. CDR3 nucleotide sequence: TGTGCCAGCAGTCGCCCGGACGGTGGGCAAGAGACCCAGTACTTC.

The chain carries TRBV29-1 and TRBJ1-1; TRBD1 is a possible D gene (5 bases). Germline CDR1 SQVTM, CDR2 ANQGSEA. This CDR3 spans 11 amino acids. Trimming removed 7 bases from V and 1 base from J, with 7 bases in between. CDR3 in amino acids: CSGGGNTEAFF. The CDR3 region has the DNA TGCAGCGGGGGGGGGAACACTGAAGCTTTCTTT.

This chain links TRBV7-8 with TRBJ1-4, with TRBD1 matching 7 bases. CDR1 and CDR2 from the germline V gene are SGHVS and FQNEAQ. This CDR3 contains 15 residues. J gave up 4 bases and V 5 bases, and 7 bases lay outside the gene matches. CDR3 amino acids: CASSPSRQGNEKLFF. The CDR3 DNA reads as TGTGCCAGCAGCCCGAGCAGACAGGGTAATGAAAAACTGTTTTTT.

The rearrangement links TRBV10-3 to TRBJ1-1; TRBD1 might be the D (5 bases). The CDR3 runs 14 residues. V dropped 6 bases and J dropped 1 base, with 12 bases sitting between them. The germline gives CDR1 ENHRY, CDR2 SYGVKD. The CDR3 sequence: CAIRAGTENTEAFF. For the CDR3, the DNA is TGTGCCATCAGGGCCGGGACCGAGAACACTGAAGCTTTCTTT.

The CDR3: CASSHRGNYGYTF. CDR3 DNA: TGTGCCAGCAGTCACAGGGGGAACTATGGCTACACCTTC. This sequence joins TRBV27 and TRBJ1-2; TRBD1 matches 8 bases. This CDR3 contains 13 residues. Germline V gene sequence: CDR1 MNHEY, CDR2 SMNVEV (reference sequence). V shed 5 bases and J 2 bases; nucleotides not matched to a gene: 1.

The gene calls are TRBV11-2 and TRBJ2-1, with 9 bases aligning to TRBD2. V dropped 5 bases and J dropped 4; count of bases not matched to a gene: 6. This CDR3 region has 15 residues. Per germline, CDR1 SGHAT and CDR2 FQNNGV. DNA of the CDR3: TGTGCCAGCAGCACCAGACTAGCGGCATACAATGAGCAGTTCTTC. Amino acid sequence: CASSTRLAAYNEQFF.

The chain is built from TRBV19 and TRBJ1-3; D is ambiguous. This CDR3 is built from 16 residues. The ends were cut back, 3 bases at V and 2 bases at J, with 14 bases in the middle. Looked up from germline, CDR1 is LNHDA and CDR2 is SQIVND (reference sequence). As DNA, the CDR3 is TGTGCCAGTAGTATTCCGGGCCGCGACCCTGGAAACACCATATATTTT. Amino acids: CASSIPGRDPGNTIYF.

The CDR3 DNA sequence: TGTGCCAGCAGTCCTATGTTGCAGACCCAGTACTTC. It translates to CASSPMLQTQYF. This sequence joins TRBV6-1 and TRBJ2-5; the D is unclear. CDR1 MNHNS and CDR2 SASEGT come from the germline V gene. V dropped 5 bases and J dropped 6 bases, with 10 bases sitting between them. The length of the CDR3 is 12 residues.

The chain combines TRBV4-3 with TRBJ1-2; D is unresolved. The V and J ends lost 3 bases and 2 bases respectively, with 4 bases between them. This CDR3 spans 12 amino acids. Germline V gene data show CDR1 as LGHNA and CDR2 as YSLEER. The CDR3 region is CASSQGNYGYTF. The CDR3 DNA sequence: TGCGCCAGCAGCCAGGGGAACTATGGCTACACCTTC.

The CDR3 here is CASSVGGRALYNEQFF. The CDR3 nucleotides read TGTGCCAGCAGCGTAGGAGGGAGGGCCCTTTACAATGAGCAGTTCTTC. The chain recombines TRBV9 with TRBJ2-1, with 7 positions matching TRBD2. The germline CDR1 and CDR2 sequences are SGDLS and YYNGEE. CDR3 length: 16 residues. V was pared by 0 bases and J by 4 bases, with 7 bases of the junction left unmatched.

This chain uses TRBV18 with TRBJ2-2; D gene ambiguous. V lost 3 bases, J lost 1 base, and 15 bases lay in between. CDR1 and CDR2 (germline): KGHSH, LQKENI. This CDR3 region has 17 residues. The CDR3 loop is CASSPPRGYLNTGELFF. As DNA, the CDR3 is TGTGCCAGCTCACCGCCGCGAGGATATTTGAACACCGGGGAGCTGTTTTTT.

This chain connects TRBV6-5 to TRBJ2-7; D possibly corresponds to TRBD2 (6 bases). CDR3 length: 12 residues. Germline loops: CDR1 MNHEY, CDR2 SVGAGI. Deletions cut 7 bases from V and 8 bases from J, with 15 bases between. In DNA form, the CDR3 reads TGTGCCAGCACTGGTCTGGGGGGAAAGCAGTACGTC. Translated, it gives CASTGLGGKQYV.

As for this clone: The sample has other DNA sequences that encode this CDR3 too. The CDR3 bases are TGTGCCAGCAGTTTATGGGGAGCTGGGGCCAACGTCCTGACTTTC. Translating gives CASSLWGAGANVLTF. The gene calls are TRBV28 and TRBJ2-6; D is possibly TRBD2 (5 bases). Germline values: CDR1 MDHEN, CDR2 SYDVKM. This CDR3 spans 15 amino acids. The ends were cut back, 0 bases at V and 2 bases at J, with 5 bases in the middle.

The chain joins TRBV6-6 to TRBJ1-1; 10 bases are a match to TRBD1. The CDR3 has 16 residues. Germline V CDR1 and CDR2: MNHNY, SVGAGI (reference sequence). The V segment lost 7 bases and the J segment 6 bases; nucleotides outside the gene matches: 14. Here the CDR3 reads CASIQQKTGGLSEAFF. The CDR3 DNA reads as TGTGCCAGCATCCAACAGAAGACAGGGGGCCTATCTGAAGCTTTCTTT.

The chain employs TRBV28 and TRBJ2-3, with D maybe TRBD1 (5 bases). This CDR3 is 14 amino acids long. CDR1 MDHEN and CDR2 SYDVKM come from the germline V gene. V lost 5 bases and J lost 0, with 9 bases in between. This CDR3 reads CASSKGYSTDTQYF. Written as DNA, the CDR3 is TGTGCCAGCAGTAAGGGGTACAGCACAGATACGCAGTATTTT.

The chain links TRBV15 to TRBJ2-2, with D possibly TRBD1 on 6 matching bases. This CDR3 spans 17 amino acids. Per germline, CDR1 LNHNV and CDR2 YYDKDF (reference sequence). Trimming stripped 0 bases from V and 1 base from J, with 12 bases between. The DNA for the CDR3 is TGTGCCACCAGCAGAGATCGGCAGGGGCTGAACACCGGGGAGCTGTTTTTT. It is translated as CATSRDRQGLNTGELFF.

The CDR3 nucleotides are TGTGCCAGCAGTGAAGTAGGAACCGGGGAGCTGTTTTTT. This sequence encodes CASSEVGTGELFF. V is TRBV6-1 and J is TRBJ2-2; no firm D call. CDR1 and CDR2 from the germline V gene are MNHNS and SASEGT. The length of the CDR3 is 13 residues. Between the trimmed V and J ends, which lost 1 base and 5 bases, there was a span of 5 bases.

V and J are TRBV5-1 and TRBJ2-3; 7 bases agree with TRBD1. The CDR3 loop spans 16 amino acids. Germline CDR1 and CDR2: SGHRS and YFSETQ. Germline trimming cut 4 bases from V and 2 bases from J; bases unmatched to any gene: 10. CDR3: CASSPGTAQYTDTQYF. CDR3 in DNA: TGCGCCAGCAGCCCCGGGACAGCGCAATACACAGATACGCAGTATTTT.

This clone was found once. The genes are TRBV5-1 and TRBJ1-5, with TRBD1 identical over 8 bases. CDR1 is SGHRS, CDR2 YFSETQ, per germline. V was pared by 0 bases and J by 7 bases, with 6 bases of the junction left unmatched. CDR3 size: 15 residues. The CDR3 protein is CASSLETGVGQPQHF. The CDR3 bases are TGCGCCAGCAGCTTGGAGACAGGGGTCGGGCAGCCCCAGCATTTT. Using reference TRBV5-1 and TRBJ1-5 for the parts outside the CDR3, the full variable domain is KAGVTQTPRYLIKTRGQQVTLSCSPISGHRSVSWYQQTPGQGLQFLFEYFSETQRNKGNFPGRFSGRQFSNSRSEMNVSTLELGDSALYLCASSLETGVGQPQHFGDGTRLSIL.

This clone appeared a few times. V is TRBV7-9 and J is TRBJ2-7; TRBD1 aligns across 7 bases. The CDR3 is 14 amino acids. The germline gives CDR1 SEHNR, CDR2 FQNEAQ (reference sequence). The V segment lost 5 bases and the J segment 2 bases; nucleotides outside the gene matches: 6. The chain's CDR3 is CASSLYGTAYEQYF. The DNA of the CDR3 is TGTGCCAGCAGCCTGTACGGGACAGCCTACGAGCAGTACTTC. Supplemented by reference TRBV7-9 and TRBJ2-7, the full variable domain reads DTGVSQNPRHKITKRGQNVTFRCDPISEHNRLYWYRQTLGQGPEFLTYFQNEAQLEKSRLLSDRFSAERPKGSFSTLEIQRTEQGDSAMYLCASSLYGTAYEQYFGPGTRLTVT.